Listed here are 10 T cell receptor beta chains from one sample, sequenced in a study of shared clonotypes between healthy human individuals. The naive CD8 fraction comprised CD45RO-negative cells positively selected for CCR7 and excluded terminally differentiated effector memory CD45RA+ cells. Data came from immunoSEQ multiplex PCR; TCRdb stores just in-frame clones and leaves some out. The sample has more than 2 million clones, approximately 94% seen once. The sequenced material came from naive CD8+ T cells sorted from blood. The source of these receptors is a man between 18 and 29 years old in good health.

The count of this clone is one. This chain uses TRBV9 with TRBJ2-2; D is ambiguous. The germline V gene encodes CDR1 SGDLS and CDR2 YYNGEE. Trimming shortened V by 6 bases and J by 3 bases, and 18 bases separated the two germline ends. The CDR3 covers 16 residues. This chain's CDR3 is CASTKDPLLYTGELFF. For the CDR3, the DNA is TGTGCCAGCACAAAGGACCCTCTCCTTTACACCGGGGAGCTGTTTTTT.

V is TRBV4-1 and J is TRBJ2-2, with D hard to call. CDR3 length: 15 residues. The germline V gene has CDR1 MGHRA and CDR2 YSYEKL. V shed 4 bases and J shed 1 base, with 10 bases lying between them. The CDR3: CASSLRLRNTGELFF. CDR3 nucleotide sequence: TGCGCCAGCAGCCTGAGACTCCGGAACACCGGGGAGCTGTTTTTT.

The chain links TRBV6-1 to TRBJ2-7; TRBD1 agrees at 8 bases. Per germline, CDR1 MNHNS and CDR2 SASEGT. After removal of 4 bases from V and 4 bases from J, the junction contained 6 bases not matched to a gene. The CDR3 is made up of 14 amino acids. The CDR3 reads CASSAVTGGYEQYF. The CDR3 DNA follows: TGTGCCAGCAGTGCCGTAACAGGGGGTTACGAGCAGTACTTC.

Concerning this clone itself: The same CDR3 also results from other DNA sequences found in this sample. The chain is built from TRBV28 and TRBJ2-2; D might be TRBD1 or TRBD2, each matching 5 bases. The CDR3 spans 15 residues. Between the trimmed V and J ends, which lost 4 bases and 0 bases, there was a span of 9 bases. In germline, CDR1 is MDHEN, CDR2 SYDVKM. In nucleotides, the CDR3 is TGTGCCAGCAGTTCCGGGACCGCGAACACCGGGGAGCTGTTTTTT. This encodes CASSSGTANTGELFF.

The chain combines TRBV5-4 with TRBJ2-1, with 13 positions matching TRBD2. The trim removed 7 bases at V and 6 bases at J, leaving 1 base unmatched. Germline V gene lookup returns CDR1 SGHNT and CDR2 YYREEE (reference sequence). The length of the CDR3 is 13 residues. CDR3 region: CASGTSGANEQFF. The CDR3, as DNA: TGTGCCAGCGGGACTAGCGGGGCCAATGAGCAGTTCTTC.

The chain combines TRBV2 with TRBJ1-6; no definite D call. The CDR3 is made up of 14 amino acids. V lost 5 bases to trimming and J lost 6 bases, with 11 bases between them. Germline loops: CDR1 SNHLY, CDR2 FYNNEI. Here the CDR3 DNA reads TGTGCCAGCAGTCGTTCAATACTTAATTCACCCCTCCACTTT. Its translation: CASSRSILNSPLHF.

With respect to this clone: In the same sample, other DNA sequences code for this CDR3. The CDR3 DNA reads as TGTGCCAGCAGTCTGGACTGGAACACTGAAGCTTTCTTT. Encoded protein: CASSLDWNTEAFF. The V call is TRBV27, the J call TRBJ1-1; D call uncertain. Per germline, CDR1 MNHEY and CDR2 SMNVEV (reference sequence). The V and J ends lost 5 bases and 1 base respectively, with 8 bases between them. CDR3 size: 13 residues.

A word on this clone: In the same sample, other DNA sequences code for this CDR3. The gene calls are TRBV4-1 and TRBJ2-2; D is undetermined. Germline CDR1 and CDR2: MGHRA and YSYEKL. The CDR3 has 13 amino acids. V was clipped by 1 base and J by 4 bases, with 4 bases between them. CDR3 sequence: CASSQAGTGELFF. The CDR3 DNA is TGCGCCAGCAGCCAAGCGGGCACCGGGGAGCTGTTTTTT.

The chain carries TRBV2 and TRBJ2-1, with D possibly being TRBD1 or TRBD2 (5 bases each). Germline CDR1 and CDR2: SNHLY and FYNNEI. Trimming removed 4 bases from V and 6 bases from J, with 10 bases in between. The CDR3 totals 13 residues. Here the CDR3 DNA reads TGTGCCAGCAGTGTCCTCGGGGCCAATGAGCAGTTCTTC. Residues: CASSVLGANEQFF.

The chain combines TRBV7-6 with TRBJ1-2; the match to TRBD1 covers 7 bases. The CDR3 spans 13 residues. The V gene end was trimmed by 5 bases and the J gene end by 6 bases; junction bases not matched to a gene: 6. From germline, CDR1 is SGHVS and CDR2 FNYEAQ. DNA of the CDR3: TGTGCCAGCAGCCCGGGGACAGTCGATGGCTACACCTTC. It is translated as CASSPGTVDGYTF.